A selection of T cell receptor beta chains follows, all from one sample in a study of response to subunit inactivated influenza vaccine. In TCRdb, the RT-PCR reads were re-called with MiXCR into one record per CDR3 protein. The sample records over 650,000 distinct CDR3 sequences, about a fifth being singletons. The starting material was PBMCs from blood, obtained 4 to 6 days after vaccination. Receptors were obtained from a man aged 50 to 60 who received an inactivated influenza vaccine. Each CDR3 is given with its conserved first and last residue. D genes are given only for firm matches. Where a row states a size, it is once, few, many or the class of an expanded clone; other rows omit it.

clone_size j_call v_call d_call cdr3_aa cdr3_nt
- TRBJ1-4 TRBV6-6 - CASSGQTGEKLFF TGTGCCAGCAGTGGCCAAACCGGGGAAAAACTGTTTTTT
many TRBJ2-7 TRBV29-1 - CSVARGGNYEQYF TGCAGCGTTGCCAGGGGAGGGAACTACGAGCAGTACTTC
few TRBJ2-1 TRBV6-8 TRBD1 CASSYDRGGRQSLYNEQFF TGTGCCAGCAGTTACGACAGGGGAGGTCGGCAAAGCCTTTACAATGAGCAGTTCTTC
few TRBJ1-4 TRBV7-9 - CASSYKANEKLFF TGTGCCAGCAGTTACAAGGCGAATGAAAAACTGTTTTTT
- TRBJ2-7 TRBV11-2 - CASSLVFGSYEQYF TGTGCCAGCAGCTTAGTGTTCGGATCCTACGAGCAGTACTTC
- TRBJ1-5 TRBV20-1 TRBD1 CSARDRGQGNNQPQHF TGCAGTGCTAGAGATCGGGGACAGGGTAACAATCAGCCCCAGCATTTT
few TRBJ2-3 TRBV4-2 TRBD2 CASSQGRGGGRGTDTQYF TGTGCCAGCAGCCAAGGGAGGGGCGGCGGGAGAGGAACAGATACGCAGTATTTT
- TRBJ1-2 TRBV14 TRBD1 CASSQKRTGAGGGYGYTF TGTGCCAGCAGCCAAAAACGTACAGGGGCTGGTGGGGGTTATGGCTACACCTTC
- TRBJ1-1 TRBV12-3/TRBV12-4 - CASSLELGRGKNRAFF TGTGCCAGCAGTTTGGAGTTAGGCCGCGGGAAGAATCGGGCTTTCTTT
few TRBJ2-2 TRBV6-2/TRBV6-3 - CASTHRRAGGGELFF TGTGCCAGCACACACCGCCGGGCGGGCGGCGGGGAGCTGTTTTTT
- TRBJ1-4 TRBV7-2 - CASSLNTVGEKLFF TGTGCCAGCAGCTTAAACACCGTCGGTGAAAAACTGTTTTTT
- TRBJ2-1 TRBV11-3 TRBD1 CASSYDRGHHNEQFF TGTGCCAGCAGTTACGACAGGGGACATCACAATGAGCAGTTCTTC
- TRBJ2-1 TRBV15 - CATSRDNREGLYNEQFF TGTGCCACCAGCAGAGATAATCGGGAAGGGCTTTACAATGAGCAGTTCTTC
- TRBJ2-2 TRBV28 TRBD2 CASSPTGTSGIGELFF TGTGCCAGCAGTCCAACCGGGACTAGCGGGATCGGGGAGCTGTTTTTT
many TRBJ1-1 TRBV10-3 - CAISGVNTEAFF TGTGCCATCAGTGGTGTGAACACTGAAGCTTTCTTT
- TRBJ2-7 TRBV20-1 - CSARDFEGSSYEQYF TGCAGTGCTAGAGATTTTGAGGGGAGTTCCTACGAGCAGTACTTC
- TRBJ1-2 TRBV29-1 TRBD1 CSAPTGDGYTF TGCAGCGCACCAACAGGGGATGGCTACACCTTC
- TRBJ2-2 TRBV7-2 TRBD2 CASSLAHLAGTGGELFF TGTGCCAGCAGCTTAGCGCATCTAGCGGGGACCGGCGGGGAGCTGTTTTTT
- TRBJ2-7 TRBV7-6 - CASSLEGSSGEQYF TGTGCCAGCAGCTTGGAAGGTAGCTCTGGCGAGCAGTACTTC
- TRBJ2-7 TRBV27 TRBD2 CASRVLAGALHEQYF TGTGCCAGCAGAGTGCTAGCGGGGGCCCTCCACGAGCAGTACTTC
- TRBJ2-1 TRBV27 TRBD1 CASSPPGQLDQRGQFF TGTGCCAGCAGTCCGCCGGGACAGCTGGACCAACGCGGGCAGTTCTTC
many TRBJ2-7 TRBV5-1 TRBD2 CASSLDRTSYEQYF TGCGCCAGCAGCTTGGACAGGACTAGCTACGAGCAGTACTTC
few TRBJ1-5 TRBV6-1 - CASSPRTVPASNQPQHF TGTGCCAGCAGTCCCCGGACAGTGCCTGCCAGCAATCAGCCCCAGCATTTT
few TRBJ2-7 TRBV15 - CATSRDTVRREQYF TGTGCCACCAGCCGGGACACAGTACGGAGGGAGCAGTACTTC
few TRBJ1-2 TRBV10-3 - CAIGEPNYGYTF TGTGCCATAGGGGAGCCTAACTATGGCTACACCTTC
few TRBJ2-5 TRBV7-2 - CASSLTFEADKETQYF TGTGCCAGCAGCTTAACCTTCGAGGCGGATAAAGAGACCCAGTACTTC
- TRBJ2-1 TRBV12-3/TRBV12-4 - CASSVRLEQFF TGTGCCAGCAGTGTCCGGTTGGAGCAGTTCTTC
few TRBJ1-2 TRBV7-2 TRBD1 CASSLAGTGGYYGYTF TGTGCCAGCAGCTTAGCCGGGACAGGGGGCTACTATGGCTACACCTTC
- TRBJ1-4 TRBV15 - CATSRGGSYGETTNEKLFF TGTGCCACCAGCAGAGGGGGGTCGTACGGGGAGACAACTAATGAAAAACTGTTTTTT
- TRBJ2-7 TRBV20-1 - CSAQLQADREQYF TGCAGTGCCCAATTGCAGGCTGACCGCGAGCAGTACTTC
- TRBJ2-5 TRBV5-1 TRBD2 CASTKTSGRLETQYF TGCGCCAGCACGAAGACTAGCGGGAGGCTGGAGACCCAGTACTTC
- TRBJ1-3 TRBV10-3 - CAISESWSSSGNTIYF TGTGCCATCAGTGAGTCGTGGTCGAGCTCTGGAAACACCATATATTTT
- TRBJ2-1 TRBV4-3 - CASSQDRGLTYNEQFF TGCGCCAGCAGCCAAGATCGCGGACTTACCTACAATGAGCAGTTCTTC